The text below deals with one T cell receptor beta chain. The antigen remains unidentified. This sample is part of a study of cytomegalovirus exposure and HLA in healthy donors. Findings of the study overall: In an earlier analysis, productive rearrangement rates for most beta V segments clustered near 87% or 30%. Presence/absence analyses assumed roughly uniform sequencing depth across donors, which may not hold.

V dropped 5 bases and J dropped 7 bases, with 20 bases sitting between them. This CDR3 region has 16 residues. CDR1 and CDR2 (germline): LNHDA, SQIVND (reference sequence). PCR used 60 Vbeta primers and 13 Jbeta primers. Here immunoSEQ multiplex PCR was the method, and the copy in TCRdb shows in-frame clones only, minus some. The sample's table shows about 54,000 clones. There were likely unrecorded immune exposures, though donors were nominally healthy when sampled. This sequence originates from a woman in her thirties or forties in good health and CMV-seronegative. The sample consisted of PBMCs. The chain joins TRBV19 to TRBJ1-4; maybe TRBD1 (5 bases). The CDR3 spells CASSYKAGPDVEKLFF. The CDR3 nucleotides read TGTGCCAGTAGTTATAAGGCGGGACCCGACGTTGAAAAACTGTTTTTT.